This T cell receptor beta chain was obtained from a study of blood T cell repertoires in COVID-19. Turning to the study itself: Both acute and convalescent COVID-19 samples were obtained from the United States, Italy and Spain. PBMCs, B-cell-depleted T cells, or T cells were the source of the cDNA or gDNA that made up the material.

This clone has a single count. Authors' data handling: Reference gene primers were amplified, and this amplification served to estimate nucleated cell counts. Generated by immunoSEQ multiplex PCR, the TCRdb table keeps only in-frame clones and is missing some. The D gene and trimming were derived from the DNA, and the V and J assignments and clone size from that table. The table shows 200,000 or so clones, with about four fifths occurring only once. The V end lost 2 bases, the J end lost 2 bases, and 9 bases lay between the germline ends. Germline CDR1 reads SNHLY; CDR2 reads FYNNEI. The CDR3 has 14 residues.

V and J are TRBV2 and TRBJ1-2; D gene uncertain. This receptor was identified in a woman in her thirties or forties with acute or convalescent COVID-19. Material: peripheral blood. DNA for the CDR3: TGTGCCAGCAGTGAAATTACATCAAACTATGGCTACACCTTC. Translating gives CASSEITSNYGYTF.